The T cell receptor beta chain described here comes from a study of T cell changes during pregnancy in multiple sclerosis. Data came from immunoSEQ multiplex PCR; TCRdb stores just in-frame clones and leaves some out. The data hold 70,000 to 75,000 clones, with about 88% observed a single time. The germline gives CDR1 MNHEY, CDR2 SVGAGI. The CDR3 extends over 13 amino acids. The trim removed 5 bases at V and 9 bases at J, leaving 7 bases unmatched. The sequencing here drew on peripheral blood, taken before pregnancy. The receptor was isolated from a female donor with multiple sclerosis, enrolled in a pregnancy study. The chain joins TRBV6-5 to TRBJ2-4, with 7 bases that match TRBD1. The CDR3 is CASSTRQGSIQYF. The CDR3, as DNA: TGTGCCAGCAGTACCCGACAGGGTAGCATTCAGTACTTC.